The clone carrying this TCR beta chain showed up many times. This CDR3 has 12 residues. Germline V CDR1 and CDR2: LGHNA, YSLEER. Trimming removed 1 base from V and 7 bases from J, with 6 bases in between. The time point: patch test 2, 6 weeks after DPC sensitization. Treatment in this sample: therapeutic diphenylcyclopropenone sensitization with weekly scalp DPC. These data are taken from a study of human T cells and chemical hapten exposure. One entry per CDR3 protein results from TCRdb running MiXCR on the RACE reads. This sample carries approximately 40,000 distinct CDR3 sequences, about 3.5% of them seen once, and the ten largest clones take 6.7%.

The sample was whole blood, taken in connection with sensitization to the hapten diphenylcyclopropenone (DPC). This rearrangement joins TRBV4-3 to TRBJ2-3, with D hard to call. The sequence derives from a man aged 35 to 55 with alopecia areata. Some clones in this sample may be carry-over from other donors' samples. The CDR3 protein is CASSQGSNTQYF. The CDR3 DNA reads as TGCGCCAGCAGCCAAGGGTCCAATACGCAGTATTTT.